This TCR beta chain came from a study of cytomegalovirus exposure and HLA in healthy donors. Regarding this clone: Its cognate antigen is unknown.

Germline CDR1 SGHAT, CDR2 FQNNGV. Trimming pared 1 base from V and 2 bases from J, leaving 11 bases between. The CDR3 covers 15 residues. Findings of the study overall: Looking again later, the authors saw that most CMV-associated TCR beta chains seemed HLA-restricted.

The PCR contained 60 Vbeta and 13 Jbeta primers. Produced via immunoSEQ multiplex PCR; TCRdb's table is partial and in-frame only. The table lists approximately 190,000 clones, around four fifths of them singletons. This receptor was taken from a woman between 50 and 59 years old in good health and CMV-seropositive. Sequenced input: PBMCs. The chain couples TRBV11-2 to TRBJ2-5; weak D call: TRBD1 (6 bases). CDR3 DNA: TGTGCCAGCAGCTTAGGAAGGGGGTGGCAAGAGACCCAGTACTTC. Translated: CASSLGRGWQETQYF.